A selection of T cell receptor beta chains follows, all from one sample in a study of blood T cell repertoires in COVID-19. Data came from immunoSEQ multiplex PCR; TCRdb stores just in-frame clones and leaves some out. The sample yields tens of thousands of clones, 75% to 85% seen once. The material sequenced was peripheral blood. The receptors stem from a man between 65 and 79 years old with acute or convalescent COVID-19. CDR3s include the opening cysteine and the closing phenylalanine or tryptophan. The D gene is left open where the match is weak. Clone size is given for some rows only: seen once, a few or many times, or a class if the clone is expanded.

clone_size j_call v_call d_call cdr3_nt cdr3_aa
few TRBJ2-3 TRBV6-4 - TGTGCCAGCAGTGCTCAGGCAGCAGATACGCAGTATTTT CASSAQAADTQYF
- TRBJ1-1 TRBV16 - TGTGCCAGCAGCCAAAGCAGGGCGAACACTGAAGCTTTCTTT CASSQSRANTEAFF
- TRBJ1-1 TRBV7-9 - TGTGCCAGCAGCATTGACAGGACTGAAGCTTTCTTT CASSIDRTEAFF
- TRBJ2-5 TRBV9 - TGTGCCAGCAGCTTCGGCTTAGCGGCTCAAGAGACCCAGTACTTC CASSFGLAAQETQYF
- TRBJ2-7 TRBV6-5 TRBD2 TGTGCCAGCAGTTCCACTAGCGGGAAAGCCTACGAGCAGTACTTC CASSSTSGKAYEQYF
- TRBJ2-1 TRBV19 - TGTGCCAGTAGTATTTGGGGGACTTCGAATGAGCAGTTCTTC CASSIWGTSNEQFF
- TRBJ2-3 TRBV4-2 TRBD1 TGTGCCAGCAGCCAAGGACAGGGGGTTCGCACAGATACGCAGTATTTT CASSQGQGVRTDTQYF
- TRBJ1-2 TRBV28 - TGTGCCAGCAGGGAGGGAGTTGGCTACACCTTC CASREGVGYTF
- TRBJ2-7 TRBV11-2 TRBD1 TGTGCCAGCAGCTGGGCAGGGGGCTACGAGCAGTACTTC CASSWAGGYEQYF
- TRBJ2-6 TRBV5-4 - TGTGCCAGCAGCTTGTTTCTAGCGAACGGGGCCAACGTCCTGACTTTC CASSLFLANGANVLTF
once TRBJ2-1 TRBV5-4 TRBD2 TGTGCCAGCAGGATGACTAGCGGGAGGACCAATGAGCAGTTCTTC CASRMTSGRTNEQFF
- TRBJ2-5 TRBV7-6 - TGTGCCAGCAGCTTAGGTAGCGGAAGCGGGGAGACCCAGTACTTC CASSLGSGSGETQYF
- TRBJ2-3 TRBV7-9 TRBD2 TGTGCCAGCACTATTGGGACTAGCGTCACAGATACGCAGTATTTT CASTIGTSVTDTQYF
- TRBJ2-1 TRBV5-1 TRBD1 TGCGCCAGCAGCTTGGCCCCGGGACAGGGGTGGAATGAGCAGTTCTTC CASSLAPGQGWNEQFF
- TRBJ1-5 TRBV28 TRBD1 TGTGCCAGCAGTACCGCTGGACAGGGGGGACAGCCCCAGCATTTT CASSTAGQGGQPQHF
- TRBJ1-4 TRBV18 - TGTGCCAGCTCGCGGACAGTTAGAAATGAAAAACTGTTTTTT CASSRTVRNEKLFF
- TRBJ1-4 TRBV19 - TGTGCCAGTAGTATAGCGCGCAGGGTATCGGCTAATGAAAAACTGTTTTTT CASSIARRVSANEKLFF
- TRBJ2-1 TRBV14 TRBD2 TGTGCCAGCAGCCAAGTGGCGGGAGGGTTCAATGAGCAGTTCTTC CASSQVAGGFNEQFF
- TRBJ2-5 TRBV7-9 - TGTGCCAGCAGATCGCAGGAGACCCAGTACTTC CASRSQETQYF
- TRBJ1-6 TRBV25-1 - TGTGCCAGCAGTGATAAGAGGGGGGGCCAAGTCGGTAATTCACCCCTCCACTTT CASSDKRGGQVGNSPLHF
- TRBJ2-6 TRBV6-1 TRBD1 TGTGCCAGCAGTGAACGGGGACAGGCCATCTCTGGGGCCAACGTCCTGACTTTC CASSERGQAISGANVLTF
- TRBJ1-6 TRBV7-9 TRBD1 TGTGCCAGCAGCTCTCACGGGACAGGGAATTCACCCCTCCACTTT CASSSHGTGNSPLHF
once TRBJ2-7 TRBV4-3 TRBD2 TGCGCCAGCAGCCCCGGGGGGGGCAGGGCCTACGAGCAGTACTTC CASSPGGGRAYEQYF
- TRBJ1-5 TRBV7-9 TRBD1 TGTGCCAGCAGCTTCTCCGGCAGGGGGAATCAGCCCCAGCATTTT CASSFSGRGNQPQHF
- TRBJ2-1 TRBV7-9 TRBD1 TGTGCCAGCAGCCACACGGGACAGGGGGCGAGGAATGAGCAGTTCTTC CASSHTGQGARNEQFF
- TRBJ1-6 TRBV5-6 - TGTGCCAGCAGTGATTTGGACAAAGGGAATTCACCCCTCCACTTT CASSDLDKGNSPLHF
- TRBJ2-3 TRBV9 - TGTGCCAGCAGCGCCGTTCCAGATACGCAGTATTTT CASSAVPDTQYF
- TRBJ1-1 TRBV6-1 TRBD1 TGTGCCAGCAGTAACCGCAGGGGGCACGGCACTGAAGCTTTCTTT CASSNRRGHGTEAFF
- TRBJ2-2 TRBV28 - TGTGCCAGCAGCGACACCGGGGAGCTGTTTTTT CASSDTGELFF